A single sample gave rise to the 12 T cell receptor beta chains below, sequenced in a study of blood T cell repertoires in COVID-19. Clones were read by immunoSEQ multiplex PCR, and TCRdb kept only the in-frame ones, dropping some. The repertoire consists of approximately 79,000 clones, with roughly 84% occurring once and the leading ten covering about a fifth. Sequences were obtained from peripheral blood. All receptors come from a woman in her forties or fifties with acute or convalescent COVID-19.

The CDR3 sequence: CASSLQPFYGYTF. The CDR3 DNA is TGTGCCAGCAGCCTACAGCCGTTCTATGGCTACACCTTC. The rearrangement joins TRBV7-3 to TRBJ1-2, with D unclear. CDR3 length equals 13 residues. Trimming removed 5 bases from V and 4 bases from J, with 11 bases in between. Germline lookup yields CDR1 SGHTA and CDR2 FQGTGA.

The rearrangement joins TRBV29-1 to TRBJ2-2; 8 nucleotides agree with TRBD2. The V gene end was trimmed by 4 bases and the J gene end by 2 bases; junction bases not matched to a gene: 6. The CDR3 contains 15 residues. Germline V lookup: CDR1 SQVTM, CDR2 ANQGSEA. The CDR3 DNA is TGCAGCGTTGTCCGGGGGGGCCTTAACACCGGGGAGCTGTTTTTT. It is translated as CSVVRGGLNTGELFF.

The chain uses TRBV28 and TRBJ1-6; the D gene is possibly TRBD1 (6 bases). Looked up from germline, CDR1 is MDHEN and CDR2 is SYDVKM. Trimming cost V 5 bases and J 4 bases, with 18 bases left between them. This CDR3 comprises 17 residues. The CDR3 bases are TGTGCCAGCAGTACCCAAGGGGGATTCTCGTATAATTCACCCCTCCACTTT. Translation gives CASSTQGGFSYNSPLHF. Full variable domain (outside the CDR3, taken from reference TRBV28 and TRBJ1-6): DVKVTQSSRYLVKRTGEKVFLECVQDMDHENMFWYRQDPGLGLRLIYFSYDVKMKEKGDIPEGYSVSREKKERFSLILESASTNQTSMYLCASSTQGGFSYNSPLHFGNGTRLTVT.

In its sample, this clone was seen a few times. CDR3: CASGGQYEQYF. The CDR3 DNA reads as TGTGCCAGCGGGGGACAATACGAGCAGTACTTC. The J gene is TRBJ2-7, the V gene TRBV12-3 or TRBV12-4; TRBD1 might be the D (6 bases). This CDR3 is built from 11 residues. The V end was cut by 8 bases, the J end by 4 bases, with 9 bases between.

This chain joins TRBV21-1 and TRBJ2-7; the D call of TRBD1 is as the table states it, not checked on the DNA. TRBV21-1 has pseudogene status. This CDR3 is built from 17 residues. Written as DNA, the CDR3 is TGTGCCAGCAGCCCTAAGGCCTATTCCTGGGGCACCTACGAGCAGTACTTC. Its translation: CASSPKAYSWGTYEQYF.

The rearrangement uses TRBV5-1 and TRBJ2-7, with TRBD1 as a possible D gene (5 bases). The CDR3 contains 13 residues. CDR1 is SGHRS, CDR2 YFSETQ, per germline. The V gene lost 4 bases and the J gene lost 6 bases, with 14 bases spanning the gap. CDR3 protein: CASSPGQRGEQYF. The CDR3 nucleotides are TGCGCCAGCAGCCCGGGTCAAAGGGGCGAGCAGTACTTC.

CDR3 sequence reads: CSASHRDRGLYEQFF. CDR3 nucleotide sequence: TGCAGTGCCAGTCACCGGGACAGGGGGCTCTATGAGCAGTTCTTC. The V gene is TRBV20-1, the J gene TRBJ2-1; TRBD1 aligns across 12 bases. The germline V gene encodes CDR1 DFQATT and CDR2 SNEGSKA (reference sequence). This CDR3 comprises 15 residues. Trimming cost V 6 bases and J 8 bases; bases outside gene matches: 11.

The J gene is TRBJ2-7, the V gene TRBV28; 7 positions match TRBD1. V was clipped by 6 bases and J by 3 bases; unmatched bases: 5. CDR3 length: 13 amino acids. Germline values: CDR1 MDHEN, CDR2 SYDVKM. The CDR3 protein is CASSTGTVYEQYF. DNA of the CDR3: TGTGCCAGCAGCACCGGGACAGTCTACGAGCAGTACTTC.

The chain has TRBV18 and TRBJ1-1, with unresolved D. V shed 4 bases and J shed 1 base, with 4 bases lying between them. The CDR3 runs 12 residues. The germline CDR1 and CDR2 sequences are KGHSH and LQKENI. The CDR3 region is CASSRANTEAFF. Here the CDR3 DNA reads TGTGCCAGCTCACGGGCGAACACTGAAGCTTTCTTT.

CDR3 region: CASSAGAANGETQYF. For the CDR3, the DNA is TGTGCCAGTAGTGCGGGGGCTGCTAACGGAGAGACCCAGTACTTC. The gene calls are TRBV19 and TRBJ2-5; maybe TRBD2 (7 bases). This CDR3 region has 15 residues. V lost 5 bases and J 4 bases, leaving 17 bases between the germline ends. Germline lookup yields CDR1 LNHDA and CDR2 SQIVND (reference sequence).

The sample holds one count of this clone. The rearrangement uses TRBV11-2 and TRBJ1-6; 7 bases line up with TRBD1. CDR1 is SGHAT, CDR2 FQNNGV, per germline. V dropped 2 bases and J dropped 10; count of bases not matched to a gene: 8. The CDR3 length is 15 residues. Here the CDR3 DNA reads TGTGCCAGCAGCTTACTGGTAGGGGGCGGATCACCCCTCCACTTT. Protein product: CASSLLVGGGSPLHF.

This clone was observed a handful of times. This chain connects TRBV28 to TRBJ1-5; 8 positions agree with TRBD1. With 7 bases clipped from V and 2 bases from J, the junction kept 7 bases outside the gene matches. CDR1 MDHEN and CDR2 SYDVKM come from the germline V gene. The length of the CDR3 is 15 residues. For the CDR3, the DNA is TGTGCCAGCATCAGGGGGCGCATGGGCAATCAGCCCCAGCATTTT. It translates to CASIRGRMGNQPQHF.